Listed below are T cell receptor beta chains from one sample, sequenced in a study of T cell repertoires in cytomegalovirus infection. TCRdb ran MiXCR on the reads and lists one entry per CDR3 protein. The table has 740,000 or so distinct CDR3 sequences, approximately 34% seen once. Sequenced: PBMCs. Receptors were obtained from a human donor in good health (CMV status not recorded). Some clones in this sample may be carry-over from other donors' samples. Each CDR3 is given with its conserved first and last residue. A D gene is named only where the DNA matches it firmly. For some rows the clone size is stated as once, few or many, or as a class when expanded; others skip it.

j_call,d_call,cdr3_length,v_call,clone_size,cdr3_nt,cdr3_aa
TRBJ2-3,TRBD2,16,TRBV20-1,NA,TGCAGTGCCCCTCCCCCGGCGGGGGGGAACACAGATACGCAGTATTTT,CSAPPPAGGNTDTQYF
TRBJ1-3,NA,15,TRBV6-5,NA,TGTGCCAGCAGTTACAGGGACACGTCTGGAAACACCATATATTTT,CASSYRDTSGNTIYF
TRBJ2-7,TRBD1,15,TRBV12-3/TRBV12-4,NA,TGTGCCAGCAGCAATCCCGGGACAGACTCCTACGAGCAGTACTTC,CASSNPGTDSYEQYF
TRBJ1-2,NA,13,TRBV20-1,few,TGCAGTGCTATCCCAGGATTTAAGCATGGCTACACCTTC,CSAIPGFKHGYTF
TRBJ1-5,NA,15,TRBV4-1,NA,TGCGCCAGCAGCCAACGCCAGGGATGGGATCAGCCCCAGCATTTT,CASSQRQGWDQPQHF
TRBJ2-7,TRBD2,16,TRBV15,NA,TGTGCCACCAGCAGGGGACTGGCTAGCGGAGGCTACGAGCAGTACTTC,CATSRGLASGGYEQYF
TRBJ2-7,NA,13,TRBV11-2,NA,TGTGCCAGCAGCTTCCCCGGTCTTTACGAGCAGTACTTC,CASSFPGLYEQYF
TRBJ1-1,NA,13,TRBV4-1,NA,TGCGCCAGCAGAGGGCTCCAGATCACTGAAGCTTTCTTT,CASRGLQITEAFF
TRBJ1-2,NA,15,TRBV19,NA,TGTGCCAGTATCCCGGCGGGGACTACGAACTATGGCTACACCTTC,CASIPAGTTNYGYTF
TRBJ2-7,NA,13,TRBV6-5,few,TGTGCCAGCAGTTCAGGGAACTCTAGGGAGCAGTACTTC,CASSSGNSREQYF
TRBJ2-2,NA,16,TRBV19,NA,TGTGCCAGTAGCCCCCGGGTGGGAGCGAACACCGGGGAGCTGTTTTTT,CASSPRVGANTGELFF
TRBJ2-4,NA,14,TRBV29-1,NA,TGCAGCGTTGTATCAGAATGGGCCAAAAACATTCAGTACTTC,CSVVSEWAKNIQYF
TRBJ2-3,TRBD2,16,TRBV5-1,NA,TGCGCCAGCAGCTTGGCCTCTAGCGGGGGGCAAGATACGCAGTATTTT,CASSLASSGGQDTQYF
TRBJ2-3,NA,15,TRBV14,few,TGTGCCAGCAGCTCATCATTTAAGGGTACAGATACGCAGTATTTT,CASSSSFKGTDTQYF
TRBJ1-1,NA,13,TRBV12-3/TRBV12-4,NA,TGTGCCAGCAATCCGGTGGGGGACACTGAAGCTTTCTTT,CASNPVGDTEAFF
TRBJ2-6,NA,19,TRBV6-1,NA,TGTGCCAGCAGACTCCTTGTTGGGGGTTCCGCCTCTGGGGCCAACGTCCTGACTTTC,CASRLLVGGSASGANVLTF
TRBJ1-5,NA,17,TRBV4-1,NA,TGCGCCAGCAGCCATTCCGGGAGGTATCCGGGGGATCAGCCCCAGCATTTT,CASSHSGRYPGDQPQHF
TRBJ2-7,TRBD1,13,TRBV28,NA,TGTGCCAGCCTAAGACAGGGAGCCTACGAGCAGTACTTC,CASLRQGAYEQYF
TRBJ1-2,TRBD1,16,TRBV12-3/TRBV12-4,NA,TGTGCCAGCAGTCAGAGTGACAGGGGGTTAAACTATGGCTACACCTTC,CASSQSDRGLNYGYTF
TRBJ1-4,NA,13,TRBV2,NA,TGTGCCAGCAGTGGGCAGCTTAATGAAAAACTGTTTTTT,CASSGQLNEKLFF
TRBJ1-2,TRBD1,13,TRBV10-3,NA,TGTGCCATCAGTGGCAACAGGGGGCACGGCTACACCTTC,CAISGNRGHGYTF
TRBJ2-2,TRBD1,15,TRBV6-2/TRBV6-3,NA,TGTGCCATTCGAAGGGGACAGGGGACGACCGGGGAGCTGTTTTTT,CAIRRGQGTTGELFF
TRBJ2-2,NA,16,TRBV6-5,NA,TGTGCCAGCAGTGGCGATCCGGGACTTATCACCGGGGAGCTGTTTTTT,CASSGDPGLITGELFF
TRBJ1-6,TRBD1,18,TRBV11-2,NA,TGTGCCAGCAGCTGGCCAGCGGGACAGGGGGCTCGGAATTCACCCCTCCACTTT,CASSWPAGQGARNSPLHF
TRBJ1-2,NA,14,TRBV5-5,NA,TGTGCCAGCAGCCCTAGGACAGACTTTTATGGCTACACCTTC,CASSPRTDFYGYTF
TRBJ1-1,NA,10,TRBV7-2,many,TGTGCCAGCAGTCAGGAAGAAGCTTTCTTT,CASSQEEAFF
TRBJ2-7,NA,11,TRBV7-8,NA,TGTGCCAGCAGCCCCGTGAGGGAGCATTACTTC,CASSPVREHYF